Listed below are T cell receptor beta chains from one sample, sequenced in a study of blood T cell repertoires in COVID-19. Generated by immunoSEQ multiplex PCR, the TCRdb table keeps only in-frame clones and is missing some. The sample holds 65,000 to 70,000 clones, 80% to 85% seen once. The sequencing input was peripheral blood. The source of these receptors is a human donor in a cohort sampled during active COVID-19. Both conserved end residues are part of each CDR3. A D gene is named only where the DNA matches it firmly. Clone size, where shown, is once, few, many, or a class for clones that have expanded.

clone_size: -
v_call: TRBV19
j_call: TRBJ2-5
d_call: -
cdr3_nt: TGTGCCAGTAGAGAGGGCAACTTACAAGAGACCCAGTACTTC
cdr3_aa: CASREGNLQETQYF

clone_size: -
v_call: TRBV18
j_call: TRBJ2-7
d_call: TRBD2
cdr3_nt: TGTGCCAGCTCACGTCTCGCCCCCACTAGCGGGGGGCGCGTCTCCTACGAGCAGTACTTC
cdr3_aa: CASSRLAPTSGGRVSYEQYF

clone_size: -
v_call: TRBV24-1
j_call: TRBJ2-1
d_call: TRBD2
cdr3_nt: TGTGCCACCAGCGCTTATAGCGGGAGTAGCTCCTACAATGAGCAGTTCTTC
cdr3_aa: CATSAYSGSSSYNEQFF

clone_size: -
v_call: TRBV18
j_call: TRBJ2-2
d_call: TRBD2
cdr3_nt: TGTGCCAGCTCACCGAGACAACTAGCGACGGCCGGGGAGCTGTTTTTT
cdr3_aa: CASSPRQLATAGELFF

clone_size: -
v_call: TRBV6-1
j_call: TRBJ2-1
d_call: TRBD2
cdr3_nt: TGTGCCAGCAGTGCTTGGACTAGCGGGAGTTATAATGAGCAGTTCTTC
cdr3_aa: CASSAWTSGSYNEQFF

clone_size: -
v_call: TRBV5-6
j_call: TRBJ2-3
d_call: -
cdr3_nt: TGTGCCAGCAGCTTGGCGATTTCTACCACAGATACGCAGTATTTT
cdr3_aa: CASSLAISTTDTQYF

clone_size: -
v_call: TRBV25-1
j_call: TRBJ1-4
d_call: -
cdr3_nt: TGTGCCAGCAGTGAATCGGGGGGGGCTAATGAAAAACTGTTTTTT
cdr3_aa: CASSESGGANEKLFF

clone_size: -
v_call: TRBV5-6
j_call: TRBJ1-2
d_call: TRBD1
cdr3_nt: TGTGCCAGCAGCTTTTTATCGACAGGGGATGTTGGAGGCTACACCTTC
cdr3_aa: CASSFLSTGDVGGYTF

clone_size: -
v_call: TRBV7-2
j_call: TRBJ1-6
d_call: TRBD1
cdr3_nt: TGTGCCAGCAGCCATCCGGGACAGGGGCCTCTCCTTAATTCACCCCTCCACTTT
cdr3_aa: CASSHPGQGPLLNSPLHF

clone_size: few
v_call: TRBV3-1/TRBV3-2
j_call: TRBJ2-7
d_call: TRBD2
cdr3_nt: TGTGCCAGCAGCCGGATAGCGGGAGGTATCTACGAGCAGTACTTC
cdr3_aa: CASSRIAGGIYEQYF

clone_size: -
v_call: TRBV6-6
j_call: TRBJ1-5
d_call: TRBD1
cdr3_nt: TGTGCCAGCAGTCAAGGACAGGGAGAAGGTCAGCCCCAGCATTTT
cdr3_aa: CASSQGQGEGQPQHF

clone_size: -
v_call: TRBV7-2
j_call: TRBJ1-2
d_call: TRBD1
cdr3_nt: TGTGCCAGCAGCCCCCGCCGACAGGGAGGTAACTATGGCTACACCTTC
cdr3_aa: CASSPRRQGGNYGYTF

clone_size: -
v_call: TRBV5-1
j_call: TRBJ1-6
d_call: -
cdr3_nt: TGCGCCACCCCAAGGGGCAGCCCCCGTTCACCCCTCCACTTT
cdr3_aa: CATPRGSPRSPLHF

clone_size: -
v_call: TRBV19
j_call: TRBJ2-3
d_call: TRBD2
cdr3_nt: TGTGCCAGTAGTAGGACTAGCGGCCCAGATACGCAGTATTTT
cdr3_aa: CASSRTSGPDTQYF

clone_size: -
v_call: TRBV19
j_call: TRBJ1-5
d_call: -
cdr3_nt: TGTGCCAGTAGTATAGGCAGGGCCCTCTATAGCAATCAGCCCCAGCATTTT
cdr3_aa: CASSIGRALYSNQPQHF

clone_size: -
v_call: TRBV10-3
j_call: TRBJ2-5
d_call: -
cdr3_nt: TGTGCCATCAGTGAGTCTAGCCAAGAGACCCAGTACTTC
cdr3_aa: CAISESSQETQYF

clone_size: -
v_call: TRBV5-6
j_call: TRBJ2-7
d_call: TRBD1
cdr3_nt: TGTGCCAGCAGCTTGGACAGGGGTGAGCAGTACTTC
cdr3_aa: CASSLDRGEQYF

clone_size: -
v_call: TRBV21-1
j_call: TRBJ2-5
d_call: -
cdr3_nt: TGTGCCAGCAGCATTTTGGAGGGACTAGCGGGCGGCCAACATCAAGAGACCCAGTACTTC
cdr3_aa: CASSILEGLAGGQHQETQYF

clone_size: -
v_call: TRBV5-4
j_call: TRBJ2-7
d_call: -
cdr3_nt: TGTGCCAGCAGCTTGGCCCGGGCTGGACAGGAGCAGTACTTC
cdr3_aa: CASSLARAGQEQYF

clone_size: -
v_call: TRBV6-5
j_call: TRBJ2-1
d_call: TRBD1
cdr3_nt: TGTGCCGGACAGGGTGAGTCGTTCAATGAGCAGTTCTTC
cdr3_aa: CAGQGESFNEQFF

clone_size: -
v_call: TRBV2
j_call: TRBJ1-5
d_call: TRBD1
cdr3_nt: TGTGCCAGCAGTCGGGACAGTCTTCAGCCCCAGCATTTT
cdr3_aa: CASSRDSLQPQHF

clone_size: -
v_call: TRBV2
j_call: TRBJ2-7
d_call: -
cdr3_nt: TGTGCCAGCAGTGAGTCCTATCCCCACGAGCAGTACTTC
cdr3_aa: CASSESYPHEQYF

clone_size: -
v_call: TRBV7-3
j_call: TRBJ2-7
d_call: TRBD2
cdr3_nt: TGTGCCAGCAGCCCGGGACTAGCAGGCTACGAGCAGTACTTC
cdr3_aa: CASSPGLAGYEQYF

clone_size: few
v_call: TRBV30
j_call: TRBJ1-5
d_call: -
cdr3_nt: TGTGCCTGGAGCGGAGGCAGTTATCAGCCCCAGCATTTT
cdr3_aa: CAWSGGSYQPQHF

clone_size: -
v_call: TRBV6-5
j_call: TRBJ2-7
d_call: TRBD2
cdr3_nt: TGTGCCAGCAATCCAATTTCAGCGGGGCCCTACGAGCAGTACTTC
cdr3_aa: CASNPISAGPYEQYF

clone_size: few
v_call: TRBV7-9
j_call: TRBJ2-5
d_call: -
cdr3_nt: TGTGCCAGCAGCTTAGAACCGTACAAGGAGACCCAGTACTTC
cdr3_aa: CASSLEPYKETQYF

clone_size: -
v_call: TRBV2
j_call: TRBJ2-3
d_call: -
cdr3_nt: TGTGCCAGCAGTGCTCCGGCAGGAGGTAGCACAGATACGCAGTATTTT
cdr3_aa: CASSAPAGGSTDTQYF

clone_size: -
v_call: TRBV6-6
j_call: TRBJ2-5
d_call: -
cdr3_nt: TGTGCCAGCAGTTTGGGAGAAGAGACCCAGTACTTC
cdr3_aa: CASSLGEETQYF

clone_size: -
v_call: TRBV21-1
j_call: TRBJ2-3
d_call: -
cdr3_nt: TGTGCCAGCAGCAAAGTAGAAGGGGGTAGAGGCACAGATACGCAGTATTTT
cdr3_aa: CASSKVEGGRGTDTQYF

clone_size: -
v_call: TRBV6-5
j_call: TRBJ1-2
d_call: TRBD1
cdr3_nt: TGTGCCAGCAGTTCGGGGACAGGGGACGTGGGCTACACCTTC
cdr3_aa: CASSSGTGDVGYTF

clone_size: -
v_call: TRBV30
j_call: TRBJ2-1
d_call: TRBD2
cdr3_nt: TGTGCCTGGAGTGGTCTAGCGGGAGGTGAAGGGTACAATGAGCAGTTCTTC
cdr3_aa: CAWSGLAGGEGYNEQFF

clone_size: -
v_call: TRBV27
j_call: TRBJ2-1
d_call: TRBD2
cdr3_nt: TGTGCCAGCAGTTTGTCGGGACTAGCGGCGAATGAGCAGTTCTTC
cdr3_aa: CASSLSGLAANEQFF

clone_size: -
v_call: TRBV5-6
j_call: TRBJ2-3
d_call: -
cdr3_nt: TGTGCCAGCAGCTTGGCGACTGGTAGAGATACGCAGTATTTT
cdr3_aa: CASSLATGRDTQYF

clone_size: -
v_call: TRBV4-1
j_call: TRBJ1-1
d_call: -
cdr3_nt: TGCGCCAGCAGCCTACAGAGTATGAACACTGAAGCTTTCTTT
cdr3_aa: CASSLQSMNTEAFF

clone_size: once
v_call: TRBV5-6
j_call: TRBJ1-3
d_call: -
cdr3_nt: TGTGCCAGCAGCTTAGCAGGGTCTGGAAACACCATATATTTT
cdr3_aa: CASSLAGSGNTIYF

clone_size: -
v_call: TRBV2
j_call: TRBJ2-5
d_call: -
cdr3_nt: TGTGCCAGCAGTGAAGGCGGGACAGTGGGGACCCAGTACTTC
cdr3_aa: CASSEGGTVGTQYF

clone_size: -
v_call: TRBV15
j_call: TRBJ2-3
d_call: -
cdr3_nt: TGTGCCACCAGCAGAGATAGGAGGGATACGCAGTATTTT
cdr3_aa: CATSRDRRDTQYF

clone_size: once
v_call: TRBV5-4
j_call: TRBJ2-7
d_call: -
cdr3_nt: TGTGCCAGCAGCAGCGCAGGGTCCGAGCAGTACTTC
cdr3_aa: CASSSAGSEQYF

clone_size: -
v_call: TRBV27
j_call: TRBJ2-5
d_call: TRBD2
cdr3_nt: TGTGCCAGCTCCGGGGGGGAAGAGACCCAGTACTTC
cdr3_aa: CASSGGEETQYF

clone_size: -
v_call: TRBV6-5
j_call: TRBJ2-7
d_call: TRBD2
cdr3_nt: TGTGCCAGCGAGAGTGCGGGAGGGATATCCTACGAGCAGTACTTC
cdr3_aa: CASESAGGISYEQYF

clone_size: -
v_call: TRBV30
j_call: TRBJ1-4
d_call: -
cdr3_nt: TGTGCCTGGAGTCAGGGTCGGGAAAAACTGTTTTTT
cdr3_aa: CAWSQGREKLFF

clone_size: -
v_call: TRBV6-1
j_call: TRBJ1-6
d_call: TRBD1
cdr3_nt: TGTGCCAGCAGTGAATTGGCAGGGGGAACGAACGGGAATTCACCCCTCCACTTT
cdr3_aa: CASSELAGGTNGNSPLHF

clone_size: -
v_call: TRBV30
j_call: TRBJ2-3
d_call: -
cdr3_nt: TGTGCCTGGAGTGTCCTTTATAGCGGAGGCACAGATACGCAGTATTTT
cdr3_aa: CAWSVLYSGGTDTQYF

clone_size: -
v_call: TRBV28
j_call: TRBJ1-5
d_call: TRBD1
cdr3_nt: TGTGCCAGCACGGAGAGGGGGCGTTCAGGTCAGCCCCAGCATTTT
cdr3_aa: CASTERGRSGQPQHF

clone_size: few
v_call: TRBV27
j_call: TRBJ2-5
d_call: TRBD2
cdr3_nt: TGTGCCAGCAGTCCCTACATAGCGGGAGCGGAAGAGACCCAGTACTTC
cdr3_aa: CASSPYIAGAEETQYF